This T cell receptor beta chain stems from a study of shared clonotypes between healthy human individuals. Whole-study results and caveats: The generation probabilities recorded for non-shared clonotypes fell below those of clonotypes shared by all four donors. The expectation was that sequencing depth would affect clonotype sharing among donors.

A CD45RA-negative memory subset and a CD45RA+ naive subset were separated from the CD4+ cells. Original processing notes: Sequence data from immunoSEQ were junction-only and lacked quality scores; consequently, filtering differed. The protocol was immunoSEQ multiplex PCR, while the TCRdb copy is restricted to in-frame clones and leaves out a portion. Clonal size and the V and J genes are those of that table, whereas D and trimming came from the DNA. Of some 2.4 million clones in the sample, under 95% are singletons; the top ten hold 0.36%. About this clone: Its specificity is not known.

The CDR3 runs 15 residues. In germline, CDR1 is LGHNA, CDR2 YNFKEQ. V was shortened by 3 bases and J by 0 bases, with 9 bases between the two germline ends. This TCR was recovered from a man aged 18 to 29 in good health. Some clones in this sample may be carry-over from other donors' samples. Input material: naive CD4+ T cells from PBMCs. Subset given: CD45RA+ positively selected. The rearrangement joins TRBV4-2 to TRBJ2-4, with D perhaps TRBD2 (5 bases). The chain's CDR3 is CASSHRSGAKNIQYF. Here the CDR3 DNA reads TGTGCCAGCAGCCACCGGAGCGGAGCCAAAAACATTCAGTACTTC.